These 5 T cell receptor beta chains originate from one sample sequenced in a study of T cells in Graves' hyperthyroidism and ophthalmopathy. Amplified TCR beta CDR3 regions came from RNA transcripts. A first-round RT-PCR of the TCR CDR3 used the HTBI primer set. One entry per CDR3 protein results from TCRdb running MiXCR on the multiplex PCR reads. The data show hundreds of thousands of distinct CDR3 sequences, 16% seen once. The sequenced sample was blood. The receptors derive from a woman in her thirties or forties with Graves' ophthalmopathy.

For this clonotype: A read error may be the cause here, since a much bigger clone is one base away. The CDR3 region has the DNA TGTGCCAGCAGCCCAGTGGTCAGGGGGGGTTCACCCCTCCACTTT. It is translated as CASSPVVRGGSPLHF. This chain uses TRBV3-1 with TRBJ1-6; the match to TRBD1 covers 7 bases. Trimming cost V 4 bases and J 9 bases; bases outside gene matches: 9. The CDR3 is 15 amino acids. Germline V lookup: CDR1 LGHDT, CDR2 YNNKEL (reference sequence).

At least ten counts were recorded for this clonotype. V and J are TRBV2 and TRBJ2-2; 8 positions agree with TRBD2. Unmatched junction bases numbered 5, after V lost 4 bases and J lost 4 bases. This CDR3 spans 15 amino acids. Germline lookup yields CDR1 SNHLY and CDR2 FYNNEI. CDR3 sequence reads: CASSVTSGPTGELFF. CDR3 nucleotides: TGTGCCAGCAGTGTAACTAGCGGACCCACCGGGGAGCTGTTTTTT.

This clonotype was seen at least ten times. The DNA of the CDR3 is TGCAGTGTTCTGGGACAGGGAAATTACGAGCAGTACTTC. Amino acid sequence: CSVLGQGNYEQYF. This chain links TRBV20-1 with TRBJ2-7, with TRBD1 matching over 9 bases. Germline CDR1 and CDR2: DFQATT and SNEGSKA (reference sequence). J gave up 4 bases and V 7 bases, and 8 bases lay outside the gene matches. CDR3 size: 13 residues.

Concerning this clonotype itself: A much larger clone lies a single base off, so this may be a read error. The rearrangement links TRBV11-3 to TRBJ2-7; the D is unclear. The CDR3 totals 13 residues. Looked up from germline, CDR1 is SGHNT and CDR2 is YENEEA. The CDR3 loop reads CASSLGPHYDQYF. The CDR3 DNA follows: TGTGCCAGCAGCTTAGGTCCACACTACGATCAGTACTTC.

This clonotype was counted ten times or more. The CDR3 region has the DNA TGTGCCAGCAGTCCCCCTCTCGGTTGGACAGGGAGGAATGAGCAGTTCTTC. Translation gives CASSPPLGWTGRNEQFF. The chain links TRBV6-1 to TRBJ2-1, with TRBD1 matching 8 bases. Germline V gives CDR1 MNHNS, CDR2 SASEGT. J was trimmed by 7 bases and V by 5 bases; bases with no gene match: 16. The CDR3 length is 17 residues.